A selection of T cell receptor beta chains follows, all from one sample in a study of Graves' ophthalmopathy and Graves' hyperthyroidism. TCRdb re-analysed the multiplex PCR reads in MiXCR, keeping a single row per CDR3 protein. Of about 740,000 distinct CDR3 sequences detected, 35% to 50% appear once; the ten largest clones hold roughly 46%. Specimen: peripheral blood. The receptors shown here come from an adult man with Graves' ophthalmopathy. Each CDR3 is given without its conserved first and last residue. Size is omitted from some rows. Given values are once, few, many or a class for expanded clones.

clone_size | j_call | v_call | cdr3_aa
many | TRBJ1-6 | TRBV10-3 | AISALAVASPLH
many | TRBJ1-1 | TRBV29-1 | SVGGAEPMNTEAF
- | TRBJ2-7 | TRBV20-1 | SAQPDSYEQY
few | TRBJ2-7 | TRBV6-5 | ASSYSYWGSSYEQY
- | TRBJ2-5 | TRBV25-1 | ASSELKMGQGARETQY
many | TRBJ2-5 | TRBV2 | ASSADRMDGQETQY
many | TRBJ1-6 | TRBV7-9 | ASSPAGDTVSPLH
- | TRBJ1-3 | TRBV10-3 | AISPLSGVSGNTIY
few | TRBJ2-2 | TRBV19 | ASRGGPANTGELF
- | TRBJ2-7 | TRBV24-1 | ATSDPGTGVYEQY
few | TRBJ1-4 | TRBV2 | ASRRLDRDREKLF
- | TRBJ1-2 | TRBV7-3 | ASAPQGQGYGYT
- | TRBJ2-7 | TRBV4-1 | ASSFGGQGVGEQY
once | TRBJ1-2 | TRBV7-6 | ASSLNGRGST
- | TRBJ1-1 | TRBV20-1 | SAPNGQGGTEAF
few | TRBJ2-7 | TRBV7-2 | ASSEGGVGFSYEQY
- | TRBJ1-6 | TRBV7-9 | ASSVETGYNSPLH
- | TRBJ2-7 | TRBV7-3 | ASSQEWGNEQY
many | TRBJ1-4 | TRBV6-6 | ASSYSSELF
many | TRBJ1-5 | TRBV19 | ASTPPGRNQPQH
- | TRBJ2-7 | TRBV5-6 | ASSLTSGTQGLYEQY
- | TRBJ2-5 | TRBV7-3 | ASSLTSGTIQETQY
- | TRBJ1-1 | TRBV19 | ASSATGRANTEAF
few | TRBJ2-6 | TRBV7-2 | ASSLQGNSGANVLT
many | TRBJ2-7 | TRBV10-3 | AIRAEQSYEQY
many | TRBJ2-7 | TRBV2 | ASSRTASGAYEQY
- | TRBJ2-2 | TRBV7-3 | ASSLNSGGRSGELF
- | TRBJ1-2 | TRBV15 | ATSSLQRTPLYGYT
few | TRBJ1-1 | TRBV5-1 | ASSPRQVGLNTEAF
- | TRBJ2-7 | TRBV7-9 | VSSLIVGRGTYEQY
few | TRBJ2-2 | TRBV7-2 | ASTSGTSANTGELF
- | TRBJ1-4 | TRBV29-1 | SGNAGYNEKLF
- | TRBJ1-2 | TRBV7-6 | ASSRTGILGYGYT
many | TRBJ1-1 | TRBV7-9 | ASRRRGDTEAF
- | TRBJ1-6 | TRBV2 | ASSLIGAGELSPLH